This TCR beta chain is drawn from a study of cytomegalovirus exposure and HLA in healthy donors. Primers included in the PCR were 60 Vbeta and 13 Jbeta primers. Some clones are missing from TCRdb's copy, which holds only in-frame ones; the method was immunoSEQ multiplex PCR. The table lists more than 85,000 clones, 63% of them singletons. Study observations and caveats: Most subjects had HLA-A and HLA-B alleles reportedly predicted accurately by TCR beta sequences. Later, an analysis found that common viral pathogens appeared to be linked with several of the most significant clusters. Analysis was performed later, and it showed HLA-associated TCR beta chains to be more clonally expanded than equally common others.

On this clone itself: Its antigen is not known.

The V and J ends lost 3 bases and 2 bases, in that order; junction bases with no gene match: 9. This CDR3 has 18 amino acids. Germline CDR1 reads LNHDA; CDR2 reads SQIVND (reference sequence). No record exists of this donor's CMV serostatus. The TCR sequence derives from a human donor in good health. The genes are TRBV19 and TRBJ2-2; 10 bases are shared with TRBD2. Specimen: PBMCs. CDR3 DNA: TGTGCCAGTAGTATGCCTCTAGCGGGAGTGGTTAACACCGGGGAGCTGTTTTTT. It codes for CASSMPLAGVVNTGELFF.